This entry lists 29 T cell receptor beta chains sequenced from one sample in a study of blood T cell repertoires in COVID-19. TCRdb's table, derived via immunoSEQ multiplex PCR, lists solely in-frame clones and lacks some. The table lists some 250,000 clones, 80% to 90% of them singletons, with about 12% in the top ten. Sequenced sample: peripheral blood. The receptors were gathered from a woman under 40 with COVID-19, enrolled during active disease.

CDR3 protein: CASNLRAGYEQYF. The CDR3 nucleotides read TGTGCCAGCAATCTCCGGGCGGGCTACGAGCAGTACTTC. The chain links TRBV28 to TRBJ2-7; D is perhaps TRBD2 (5 bases). The CDR3 is 13 residues long. The V gene's germline CDR1 is MDHEN and CDR2 SYDVKM. V lost 7 bases and J 3 bases, leaving 13 bases between the germline ends.

The chain links TRBV6-1 to TRBJ2-5, with a tentative D call TRBD1 (5 bases). Per the germline V gene, CDR1 is MNHNS and CDR2 is SASEGT. This CDR3 is 14 amino acids long. V lost 3 bases and J 6 bases, leaving 14 bases between the germline ends. The DNA of the CDR3 is TGTGCCAGCAGTGAGAATCAGGGATGGAAGACCCAGTACTTC. As protein: CASSENQGWKTQYF.

The rearrangement links TRBV6-6 to TRBJ1-5; 7 positions agree with TRBD1. The germline V gene encodes CDR1 MNHNY and CDR2 SVGAGI (reference sequence). Trimming cost V 6 bases and J 4 bases; bases outside gene matches: 12. The CDR3 sequence is 16 residues long. The CDR3 protein is CASRTTGMTINQPQHF. The CDR3 DNA reads as TGTGCCAGCAGGACGACAGGGATGACGATTAATCAGCCCCAGCATTTT.

The J gene is TRBJ1-1, the V gene TRBV18; D call uncertain. CDR1 KGHSH and CDR2 LQKENI come from the germline V gene. Trimming took off 2 bases at V and 11 bases at J, with 12 bases between the two ends. The CDR3 is 12 residues long. The CDR3 here is CASSPEITGAFF. The CDR3 DNA sequence: TGTGCCAGCTCACCAGAAATCACGGGGGCTTTCTTT.

This chain links TRBV2 with TRBJ2-5, with D possibly matching TRBD2 (6 bases). Germline V gene sequence: CDR1 SNHLY, CDR2 FYNNEI. V lost 4 bases and J lost 2, with 14 bases in between. This CDR3 has 15 amino acids. The CDR3 sequence is CASSGGLIGQETQYF. The CDR3 coding sequence is TGTGCCAGCAGTGGGGGACTGATAGGTCAAGAGACCCAGTACTTC.

This rearrangement joins TRBV2 to TRBJ2-5; TRBD2 matches at 10 bases. Germline V gene data show CDR1 as SNHLY and CDR2 as FYNNEI. V shed 7 bases and J 2 bases; nucleotides not matched to a gene: 16. The CDR3 is 18 amino acids. The CDR3 spells CASNLYGLAGALQETQYF. The CDR3 nucleotides read TGTGCCAGCAATCTCTACGGGCTAGCGGGGGCCTTACAAGAGACCCAGTACTTC.

The chain joins TRBV4-1 to TRBJ1-4, with D possibly matching TRBD1 (6 bases). Germline loops: CDR1 MGHRA, CDR2 YSYEKL. Trimming left V 0 bases short and J 13 bases short, with 24 bases between. The CDR3 has 17 amino acids. The CDR3 protein is CASSQEERAGHTQGLFF. Written as DNA, the CDR3 is TGCGCCAGCAGCCAAGAGGAAAGAGCGGGACACACACAAGGACTGTTTTTT.

This chain links TRBV7-6 with TRBJ2-3, with 7 bases identical to TRBD1. V shed 1 base and J 2 bases; nucleotides not matched to a gene: 6. Germline V gene lookup returns CDR1 SGHVS and CDR2 FNYEAQ. The CDR3 spans 16 residues. CDR3 amino acids: CASSLVAGGSTDTQYF. The CDR3 DNA sequence: TGTGCCAGCAGCTTAGTAGCAGGGGGTTCCACAGATACGCAGTATTTT.

This clone was detected a few times. The chain has TRBV25-1 and TRBJ1-5; no clear D. Germline CDR1 is MGHDK and CDR2 is SYGVNS. V lost 8 bases and J 0 bases, leaving 11 bases between the germline ends. The CDR3 runs 14 residues. CDR3 in DNA: TGTGCCAGCGGCGCAGGCGATAGCAATCAGCCCCAGCATTTT. Protein sequence: CASGAGDSNQPQHF.

The CDR3 sequence: CASSLGDIAYGYTF. CDR3 bases: TGTGCCAGCAGCTTGGGGGACATTGCCTATGGCTACACCTTC. J is TRBJ1-2 and V is TRBV5-4; a weak D match, TRBD1 (6 bases). Per the germline V gene, CDR1 is SGHNT and CDR2 is YYREEE (reference sequence). V shed 0 bases and J shed 4 bases, with 10 bases lying between them. There are 14 residues in the CDR3.

The genes are TRBV27 and TRBJ1-1; TRBD1 is a possible D gene (5 bases). Germline CDR1 is MNHEY and CDR2 is SMNVEV (reference sequence). The ends were cut back, 7 bases at V and 5 bases at J, with 11 bases in the middle. The CDR3 sequence is 12 residues long. The CDR3 DNA follows: TGTGCCAGCAAGGGGAGGGTGACTGAAGCTTTCTTT. This sequence encodes CASKGRVTEAFF.

The gene calls are TRBV7-2 and TRBJ2-1; D remains unclear. Trimming removed 5 bases at V and 4 bases at J, with 9 bases between. CDR1 and CDR2 (germline): SGHTA, FQGNSA. The CDR3 length is 13 residues. Here the CDR3 reads CASSPVGYNEQFF. The CDR3 DNA reads TGTGCCAGCAGCCCGGTCGGGTACAATGAGCAGTTCTTC.

The chain joins TRBV6-5 to TRBJ2-7; possibly TRBD2 for D (5 bases). Germline CDR1 and CDR2: MNHEY and SVGAGI. The length of the CDR3 is 13 residues. Trimming shortened V by 10 bases and J by 0 bases, and 13 bases separated the two germline ends. CDR3 in amino acids: CANRDGGSYEQYF. The CDR3 DNA reads as TGTGCCAACCGAGACGGAGGCTCCTACGAGCAGTACTTC.

The chain has TRBV7-2 and TRBJ2-6, with 7 bases fitting TRBD1. With 5 bases clipped from V and 1 base from J, the junction kept 14 bases outside the gene matches. Germline V gives CDR1 SGHTA, CDR2 FQGNSA. The CDR3 totals 19 residues. The CDR3 DNA is TGTGCCAGCAGCCCAAAAGTGGGCGACAGGGCTTCTGGGGCCAACGTCCTGACTTTC. Translation gives CASSPKVGDRASGANVLTF.

The chain combines TRBV28 with TRBJ2-2; D is perhaps TRBD1 (6 bases). The V and J ends lost 7 bases and 0 bases respectively, with 15 bases between them. From germline, CDR1 is MDHEN and CDR2 SYDVKM. CDR3 length: 16 amino acids. The CDR3 DNA follows: TGTGCCAGCACCCTGGTAGGGACAACGAACACCGGGGAGCTGTTTTTT. It specifies CASTLVGTTNTGELFF.

This chain connects TRBV10-1 to TRBJ1-5, with D possibly being TRBD1 (6 bases). The CDR3 extends over 16 amino acids. CDR1 WNHNN and CDR2 SYGVQD come from the germline V gene (reference sequence). Deletions cut 6 bases from V and 0 bases from J, with 15 bases between. This CDR3 reads CASRGSGGHSNQPQHF. As DNA, the CDR3 is TGCGCCAGCAGGGGCTCCGGGGGGCATAGCAATCAGCCCCAGCATTTT.

This clone has a single count. The genes are TRBV3-1 (or the pseudogene TRBV3-2) and TRBJ2-5, with D tentatively TRBD1 (6 bases). CDR1 LGHDT and CDR2 YNNKEL come from the germline V gene (reference sequence). Between the trimmed V and J ends, which lost 5 bases and 2 bases, there was a span of 12 bases. There are 14 residues in the CDR3. The CDR3 nucleotides are TGTGCCAGCAGCTCTGGACAGAATCAAGAGACCCAGTACTTC. It yields the protein CASSSGQNQETQYF.

The chain recombines TRBV7-8 with TRBJ2-1; unclear D gene. The V end lost 4 bases, the J end lost 0 bases, and 10 bases lay between the germline ends. Germline loops: CDR1 SGHVS, CDR2 FQNEAQ. This CDR3 contains 15 residues. The CDR3 bases are TGTGCCAGCAGCTCGCGGCGCAGCTCCTACAATGAGCAGTTCTTC. This encodes CASSSRRSSYNEQFF.

The CDR3 bases are TGTGCCAGCAGTTCACCGACAGGGGGCTACAATGAGCAGTTCTTC. Its protein is CASSSPTGGYNEQFF. The chain recombines TRBV6-5 with TRBJ2-1, with 9 bases identical to TRBD1. J gave up 3 bases and V 4 bases, and 4 bases lay outside the gene matches. CDR3 length equals 15 residues. The V gene's germline CDR1 is MNHEY and CDR2 SVGAGI.

A few counts support this clone. V and J are TRBV15 and TRBJ2-7; D perhaps matches TRBD1 (6 bases). The V and J ends lost 4 bases and 3 bases respectively, with 13 bases between them. This CDR3 is 14 amino acids long. CDR1 and CDR2 from the germline V gene are LNHNV and YYDKDF (reference sequence). The CDR3 protein is CATSIETGGYEQYF. CDR3 sequence (DNA): TGTGCCACCAGCATAGAGACAGGCGGCTACGAGCAGTACTTC.

This rearrangement joins TRBV11-2 to TRBJ1-1, with D maybe TRBD1 (6 bases). CDR1 and CDR2 (germline): SGHAT, FQNNGV. This CDR3 spans 16 amino acids. V lost 1 base to trimming and J lost 4 bases, with 16 bases between them. CDR3 DNA: TGTGCCAGCAGCTTAGGGTCGACAGGTTCGACCACTGAAGCTTTCTTT. Its protein is CASSLGSTGSTTEAFF.

As for this clone: Other DNA sequences in this sample translate to the same CDR3. The rearrangement links TRBV7-9 to TRBJ1-1, with 10 positions matching TRBD1. This CDR3 has 14 residues. J was trimmed by 2 bases and V by 3 bases; bases with no gene match: 0. Per germline, CDR1 SEHNR and CDR2 FQNEAQ (reference sequence). CDR3: CASSLTGGNTEAFF. As DNA, the CDR3 is TGTGCCAGCAGCTTGACAGGGGGCAACACTGAAGCTTTCTTT. The full variable domain, with the rest looked up from reference TRBV7-9 and TRBJ1-1, is DTGVSQNPRHKITKRGQNVTFRCDPISEHNRLYWYRQTLGQGPEFLTYFQNEAQLEKSRLLSDRFSAERPKGSFSTLEIQRTEQGDSAMYLCASSLTGGNTEAFFGQGTRLTVV.

The rearrangement links TRBV6-5 to TRBJ1-4, with D possibly being TRBD1 (6 bases). V lost 5 bases, J lost 0 bases, and 10 bases lay in between. Germline loops: CDR1 MNHEY, CDR2 SVGAGI. The length of the CDR3 is 15 residues. The CDR3 here is CASSTHRATNEKLFF. DNA for the CDR3: TGTGCCAGCAGTACACACAGGGCAACTAATGAAAAACTGTTTTTT.

The chain links TRBV4-1 to TRBJ2-7, with 11 bases lining up with TRBD1. The CDR3 has 17 residues. V gave up 0 bases and J gave up 4 bases; unmatched junction bases: 8. Germline CDR1 and CDR2: MGHRA and YSYEKL. The CDR3 nucleotides read TGCGCCAGCAGCCAAGATATGGGACAGGGGGATTTATACGAGCAGTACTTC. It specifies CASSQDMGQGDLYEQYF.

This chain uses TRBV11-2 with TRBJ2-5; TRBD2 agrees at 7 bases. V shed 5 bases, J shed 3 bases, and the junction held 3 bases outside the gene matches. From germline, CDR1 is SGHAT and CDR2 FQNNGV. CDR3 length: 13 residues. CDR3 amino acids: CASSQTSKETQYF. For the CDR3, the DNA is TGTGCCAGCAGCCAGACTAGCAAAGAGACCCAGTACTTC.

The chain combines TRBV5-1 with TRBJ2-7; possibly TRBD1 for D (5 bases). CDR3 length: 13 residues. V was pared by 0 bases and J by 5 bases, with 9 bases between. Germline assignment: CDR1 SGHRS and CDR2 YFSETQ. CDR3 DNA sequence: TGCGCCAGCAGCTTGGTAAGGGGTGACGAGCAGTACTTC. Protein product: CASSLVRGDEQYF.

The chain couples TRBV10-1 to TRBJ2-7, with 8 bases identical to TRBD1. Germline CDR1 reads WNHNN; CDR2 reads SYGVQD (reference sequence). V dropped 1 base and J dropped 2; count of bases not matched to a gene: 13. CDR3 length: 18 residues. CDR3 sequence reads: CASSEWGPGQGETYEQYF. In nucleotides, the CDR3 is TGCGCCAGCAGTGAGTGGGGACCCGGACAGGGTGAAACCTACGAGCAGTACTTC.

V and J are TRBV6-5 and TRBJ1-1, with D maybe TRBD1 (5 bases). V gave up 2 bases and J gave up 3 bases, with 13 bases separating them. CDR3 length: 15 residues. Germline-derived CDR1 and CDR2 are MNHEY and SVGAGI. The CDR3 region has the DNA TGTGCCAGCAGTTACACGGGGGGTGGCGACACTGAAGCTTTCTTT. It specifies CASSYTGGGDTEAFF.

This clone has only a few counts. The chain links TRBV19 to TRBJ2-7; D might be TRBD1 (7 bases). In germline, CDR1 is LNHDA, CDR2 SQIVND (reference sequence). Trimming took off 5 bases at V and 6 bases at J, with 11 bases between the two ends. The CDR3 sequence is 12 residues long. CDR3 sequence: CASSLQGGEQYF. For the CDR3, the DNA is TGTGCCAGTAGTCTCCAGGGGGGCGAGCAGTACTTC.